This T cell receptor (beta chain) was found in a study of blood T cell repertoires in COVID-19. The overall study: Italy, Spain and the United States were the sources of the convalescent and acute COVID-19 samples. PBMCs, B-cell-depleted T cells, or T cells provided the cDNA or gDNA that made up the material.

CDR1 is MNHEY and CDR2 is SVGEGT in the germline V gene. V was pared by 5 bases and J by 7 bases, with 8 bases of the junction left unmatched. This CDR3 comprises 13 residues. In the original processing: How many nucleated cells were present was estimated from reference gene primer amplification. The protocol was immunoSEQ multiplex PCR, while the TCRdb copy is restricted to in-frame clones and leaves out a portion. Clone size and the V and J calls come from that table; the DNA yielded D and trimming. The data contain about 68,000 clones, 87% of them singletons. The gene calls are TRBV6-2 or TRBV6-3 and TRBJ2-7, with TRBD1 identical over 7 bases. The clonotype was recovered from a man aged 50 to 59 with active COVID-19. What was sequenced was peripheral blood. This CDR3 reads CASSHGQATEQYF. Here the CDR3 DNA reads TGTGCCAGCAGTCACGGACAGGCTACGGAGCAGTACTTC.